This TCR beta chain was recovered during a study of T cell changes during pregnancy in multiple sclerosis. Profiled with immunoSEQ multiplex PCR; TCRdb holds only in-frame clones, not every one. The table includes tens of thousands of clones, about nine tenths detected once. Germline-derived CDR1 and CDR2 are SGHTA and FQGNSA. Trimming took 3 bases from V and 6 from J; bases not matched to a gene: 5. There are 15 residues in the CDR3. This receptor was obtained from a female donor in good health, enrolled as a control in a pregnancy study. Sample: peripheral blood, taken after pregnancy. This chain joins TRBV7-2 and TRBJ2-2; 9 bases match TRBD2. CDR3 nucleotides: TGTGCCAGCAGCTTTGACGCGGGAGGGGCCGGGGAGCTGTTTTTT. Residues: CASSFDAGGAGELFF.